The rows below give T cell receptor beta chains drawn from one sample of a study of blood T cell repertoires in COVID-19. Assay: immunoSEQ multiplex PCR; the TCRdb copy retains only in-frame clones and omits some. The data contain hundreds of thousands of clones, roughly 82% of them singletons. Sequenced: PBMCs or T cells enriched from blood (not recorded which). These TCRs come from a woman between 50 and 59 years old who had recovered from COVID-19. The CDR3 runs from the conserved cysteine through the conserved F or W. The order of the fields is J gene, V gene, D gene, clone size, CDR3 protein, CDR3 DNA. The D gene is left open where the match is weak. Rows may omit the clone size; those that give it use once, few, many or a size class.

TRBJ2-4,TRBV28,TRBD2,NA,CASSLGLAGSNIQYF,TGTGCCAGCAGCCTAGGACTAGCGGGAAGTAACATTCAGTACTTC
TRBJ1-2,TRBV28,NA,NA,CASSFPGTLSNYGYTF,TGTGCCAGCAGTTTCCCCGGGACACTCTCTAACTATGGCTACACCTTC
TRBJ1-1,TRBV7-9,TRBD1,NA,CASSLAGQGAGNTEAFF,TGTGCCAGCAGCTTAGCGGGACAGGGGGCTGGGAACACTGAAGCTTTCTTT
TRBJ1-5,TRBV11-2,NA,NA,CASSRGGYQPQHF,TGTGCCAGCAGCCGAGGAGGTTATCAGCCCCAGCATTTT
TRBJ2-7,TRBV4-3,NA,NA,CASSQEWVVTASYEQYF,TGCGCCAGCAGCCAAGAATGGGTCGTGACAGCTTCCTACGAGCAGTACTTC
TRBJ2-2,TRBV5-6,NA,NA,CASSRGFGTGELFF,TGTGCCAGCAGCAGGGGATTCGGTACCGGGGAGCTGTTTTTT
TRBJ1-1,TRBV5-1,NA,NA,CASSSTGWGTGVDTEAFF,TGCGCCAGCAGCTCCACGGGGTGGGGGACGGGGGTCGACACTGAAGCTTTCTTT
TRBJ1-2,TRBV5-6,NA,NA,CASSTGGGAAYGYTF,TGTGCCAGCAGCACGGGAGGGGGGGCCGCCTATGGCTACACCTTC
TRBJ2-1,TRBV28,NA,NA,CASRPLTGGSRRNEQFF,TGTGCCAGCAGGCCCCTTACCGGCGGCTCGAGGCGCAATGAGCAGTTCTTC
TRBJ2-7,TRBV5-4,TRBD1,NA,CASSWGQPSYEQYF,TGTGCCAGCAGCTGGGGACAGCCCTCCTACGAGCAGTACTTC
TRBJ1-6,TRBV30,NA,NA,CAWSVTGYNSPLHF,TGTGCCTGGAGTGTAACCGGGTATAATTCACCCCTCCACTTT
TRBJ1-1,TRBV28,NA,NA,CASSSPRRGGAFF,TGTGCCAGCAGTTCCCCGAGGAGGGGAGGAGCTTTCTTT
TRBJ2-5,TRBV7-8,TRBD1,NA,CASSGSGTGGFNQETQYF,TGTGCCAGCAGCGGTTCCGGGACAGGGGGCTTTAACCAAGAGACCCAGTACTTC
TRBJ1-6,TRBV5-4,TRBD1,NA,CASSDLFTTGEKNSPLHF,TGTGCCAGCAGCGACTTATTCACGACAGGGGAGAAGAATTCACCCCTCCACTTT
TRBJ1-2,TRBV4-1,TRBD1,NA,CASSQGTGNYGYTF,TGCGCCAGCAGCCAAGGGACAGGGAACTATGGCTACACCTTC
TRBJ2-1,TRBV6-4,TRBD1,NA,CATSLGTEYNEQFF,TGTGCCACTAGCCTAGGGACAGAGTACAATGAGCAGTTCTTC
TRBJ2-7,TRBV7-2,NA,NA,CASSLNRWLAEQYF,TGTGCCAGCAGCTTAAATCGTTGGCTAGCGGAGCAGTACTTC
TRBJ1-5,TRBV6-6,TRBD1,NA,CASNTGGGQPQHF,TGTGCCAGCAATACAGGGGGAGGTCAGCCCCAGCATTTT
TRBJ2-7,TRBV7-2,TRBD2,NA,CASSFSGRQQYF,TGTGCCAGCAGCTTTAGCGGGAGACAGCAGTACTTC
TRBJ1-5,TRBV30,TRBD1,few,CAWNKAGTGNQPQHF,TGTGCCTGGAATAAAGCCGGGACAGGGAATCAGCCCCAGCATTTT
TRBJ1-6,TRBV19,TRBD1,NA,CASRRQGPDSPLHF,TGTGCCAGTAGGAGACAGGGGCCGGATTCACCCCTCCACTTT
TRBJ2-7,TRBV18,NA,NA,CASSPNFGYEQYF,TGTGCCAGCTCACCAAATTTCGGGTACGAGCAGTACTTC
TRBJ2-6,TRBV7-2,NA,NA,CASSSGAGANVLTF,TGTGCCAGCAGTTCAGGGGCTGGGGCCAACGTCCTGACTTTC
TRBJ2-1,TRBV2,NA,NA,CASSAYNEQFF,TGTGCCAGCAGTGCTTACAATGAGCAGTTCTTC
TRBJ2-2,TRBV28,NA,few,CASSPPRDSGELFF,TGTGCCAGCAGTCCCCCCCGGGACTCCGGGGAGCTGTTTTTT
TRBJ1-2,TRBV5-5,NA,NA,CASSFGGNNYGYTF,TGTGCCAGCAGCTTTGGGGGGAATAACTATGGCTACACCTTC
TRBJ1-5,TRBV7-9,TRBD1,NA,CASSGPGGQGYQPQHF,TGTGCCAGCAGCGGACCGGGGGGACAGGGCTATCAGCCCCAGCATTTT
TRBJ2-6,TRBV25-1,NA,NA,CASSGTGGANVLTF,TGTGCCAGCAGTGGCACGGGTGGGGCCAACGTCCTGACTTTC
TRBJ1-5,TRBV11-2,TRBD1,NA,CASSPPDRVGQPQHF,TGTGCCAGCAGCCCCCCGGACAGGGTTGGTCAGCCCCAGCATTTT
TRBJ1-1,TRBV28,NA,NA,CASSLQWTEAFF,TGTGCCAGCAGTTTGCAGTGGACTGAAGCTTTCTTT
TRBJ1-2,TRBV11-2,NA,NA,CASSPRGGGLVYGYTF,TGTGCCAGCAGCCCACGAGGGGGGGGGCTTGTCTATGGCTACACCTTC
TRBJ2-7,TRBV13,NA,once,CASSLWPARSSYEQYF,TGTGCCAGCAGCTTATGGCCAGCAAGGAGCTCCTACGAGCAGTACTTC
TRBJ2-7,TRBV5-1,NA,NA,CASSSQPSGAYEQYF,TGCGCCAGCAGCTCCCAACCGTCAGGGGCCTACGAGCAGTACTTC
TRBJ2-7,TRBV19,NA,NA,CASSIDRSYEQYF,TGTGCCAGTAGTATAGACAGGTCCTACGAGCAGTACTTC
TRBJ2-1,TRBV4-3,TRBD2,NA,CASSQEGLASAYNEQFF,TGCGCCAGCAGCCAAGAAGGACTAGCGAGTGCCTACAATGAGCAGTTCTTC
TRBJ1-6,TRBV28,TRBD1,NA,CASSLWDRDNSPLHF,TGTGCCAGCAGTTTATGGGACAGGGATAATTCACCCCTCCACTTT
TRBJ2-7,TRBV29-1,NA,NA,CSVEVDSRSQQYF,TGCAGCGTTGAGGTGGACAGTAGATCCCAGCAGTACTTC
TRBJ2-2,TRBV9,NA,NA,CASSFRQTLTGELFF,TGTGCCAGCAGCTTTCGACAGACCTTGACCGGGGAGCTGTTTTTT
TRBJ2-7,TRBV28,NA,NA,CASSFLSPTGVEQYF,TGTGCCAGCAGTTTTTTGTCCCCGACCGGGGTCGAGCAGTACTTC
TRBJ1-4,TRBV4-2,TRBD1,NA,CASSQVRGQGKSHNEKLFF,TGTGCCAGCAGCCAAGTGCGGGGACAGGGGAAAAGTCATAATGAAAAACTGTTTTTT
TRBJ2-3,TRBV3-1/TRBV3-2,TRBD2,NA,CASSPGTSGTSDTQYF,TGTGCCAGCAGCCCTGGGACTAGCGGGACCTCAGATACGCAGTATTTT
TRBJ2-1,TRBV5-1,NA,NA,CASSLAASSYEQFF,TGCGCCAGCAGCTTGGCGGCTAGCTCCTATGAGCAGTTCTTC
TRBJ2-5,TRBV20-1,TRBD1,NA,CSARGQGVQYF,TGCAGTGCTAGGGGACAGGGGGTGCAGTACTTC
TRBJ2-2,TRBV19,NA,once,CASQNRDTNTGELFF,TGTGCCAGTCAGAACCGGGACACAAACACCGGGGAGCTGTTTTTT
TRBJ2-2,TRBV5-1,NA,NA,CASTLGRNTGELFF,TGCGCCAGTACTCTAGGCAGAAACACCGGGGAGCTGTTTTTT
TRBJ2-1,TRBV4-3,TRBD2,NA,CASSQDQRGSYNEQFF,TGCGCCAGCAGCCAAGACCAGCGGGGCTCCTACAATGAGCAGTTCTTC
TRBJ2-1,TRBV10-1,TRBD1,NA,CASSEKRGLDNEQFF,TGCGCCAGCAGTGAGAAGAGGGGGCTAGACAATGAGCAGTTCTTC
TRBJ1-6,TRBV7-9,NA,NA,CASSLNSGDYNSPLHF,TGTGCCAGCAGCTTAAATTCCGGGGACTATAATTCACCCCTCCACTTT
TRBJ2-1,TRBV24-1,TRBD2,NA,CATSDPTGLAGAIDEQFF,TGTGCCACCAGTGATCCCACTGGACTAGCGGGAGCTATCGATGAGCAGTTCTTC
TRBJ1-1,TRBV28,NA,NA,CASSPRSGFYTEAFF,TGTGCCAGCAGCCCACGTTCGGGGTTCTACACTGAAGCTTTCTTT
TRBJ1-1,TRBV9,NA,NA,CASSVESDIYGNTEAFF,TGTGCCAGCAGCGTAGAAAGTGACATCTATGGGAACACTGAAGCTTTCTTT
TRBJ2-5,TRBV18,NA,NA,CASSPWTEKETQYF,TGTGCCAGCTCACCATGGACAGAAAAAGAGACCCAGTACTTC
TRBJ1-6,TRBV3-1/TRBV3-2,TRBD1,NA,CASSHRDRTDNSPLHF,TGTGCCAGCAGCCACCGGGACAGGACAGACAATTCACCCCTCCACTTT
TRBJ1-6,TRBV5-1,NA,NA,CASSLAGGSRSPLHF,TGCGCCAGCAGCTTGGCGGGGGGCTCCCGTTCACCCCTCCACTTT